This TCR beta chain is drawn from a study of CD8+CD57+ T cells in acquired aplastic anemia. About the study: On average, sorted CD4+ and CD8+ cells gave 3 to 4 ug of DNA.

The study profiled TCR beta VDJ and CDR3 using genomic DNA as template. TCRdb itself ran the reads through MiXCR, one entry per CDR3 protein. The sample has roughly 290,000 distinct CDR3 sequences; approximately 58% are singletons. Broader study findings: Twenty-nine shared CD8+ CDR3s appeared highly expressed within patients' immunodominant clones.

CDR1 and CDR2 from the germline V gene are SSHAT and FNYEAQ (reference sequence). The J segment lost 4 bases and the V segment lost 5 bases, leaving 5 bases of the junction unmatched. This CDR3 is built from 14 residues. Only patients with CD8+CD57+ cell expansion on flow cytometry were chosen for sequencing. The cohort consisted entirely of patients having severe acquired aplastic anemia. Blood was sampled before the patients had received any therapy. This clonotype appeared many times. Its antigen is unidentified. The specimen sequenced was sorted CD4+, CD8+, or CD8+CD57+ T cells (not recorded which) from PBMCs. This TCR was sampled from a human donor with aplastic anemia. V gene TRBV7-7 combines with J gene TRBJ2-5; 9 bases line up with TRBD2. DNA of the CDR3: TGTGCCAGCAGCCCAGAGACTAGCGGAGAGACCCAGTACTTC. This codes for CASSPETSGETQYF.